This T cell receptor (beta chain) was recovered during a study of radiation and T cells in renal cell carcinoma. Study-level results: Pretreatment tumor biopsies were lacking, so baseline clonotypes are unknown.

Time point indicated: blood 2 weeks post-SBRT. The treatment denotes: 15 Gy SBRT to primary tumor, nephrectomy 4 weeks later. Blood was sampled at baseline, 2 weeks and 4 weeks after SBRT. This CDR3 has 15 amino acids. The V and J ends lost 0 bases and 3 bases, in that order; junction bases with no gene match: 5. CDR1 is SQVTM and CDR2 is ANQGSEA in the germline V gene. The table came from immunoSEQ multiplex PCR; TCRdb's copy has only in-frame clones and leaves some out. In the table there are around 75,000 clones, 82% of which are singletons. Concerning this clone: Its specificity is not known.

The clonotype originates from a man in his 60s with renal cell carcinoma. The chain carries TRBV29-1 and TRBJ1-3; 7 bases fit TRBD1. The sequencing used blood, collected from a patient whose treatment included radiotherapy and nephrectomy. CDR3: CSVEDTGALGNTIYF. In DNA, the CDR3 is TGCAGCGTTGAAGATACAGGGGCCCTTGGAAACACCATATATTTT.